These T cell receptor beta chains were read from a single sample in a study of T cells after yellow fever vaccination. Via MiXCR, TCRdb re-called the 5' RACE reads, giving one row per CDR3 protein. The profile shows some 560,000 distinct CDR3 sequences, 15% to 20% of them singletons. This specimen consisted of PBMCs, obtained 15 days after the yellow fever booster vaccination. These receptors all come from a man aged 25-45 years who received the YFV17D yellow fever vaccine. Both conserved end residues are part of each CDR3. The order of the fields is clone size, D gene, V gene, J gene, CDR3 DNA, CDR3 protein. A D gene is named only where the DNA matches it firmly. The size of a clone is reported for some rows only, either as once, few or many, or as a class for expanded clones.

-,TRBD2,TRBV20-1,TRBJ2-1,TGCAGTGGCCGTGGGACTAGCGGGAAATACAATGAGCAGTTCTTC,CSGRGTSGKYNEQFF
few,-,TRBV20-1,TRBJ2-4,TGCAGTGCTAGTAGCGGAGCCAAAAACATTCAGTACTTC,CSASSGAKNIQYF
-,-,TRBV5-1,TRBJ2-5,TGCGCCAGCAGCTTGGACAGACCGAACCAAGAGACCCAGTACTTC,CASSLDRPNQETQYF
-,TRBD2,TRBV18,TRBJ2-7,TGTGCCAGCTCACTTCCCCGCCCGGGAGGACTCTCCTACGAGCAGTACTTC,CASSLPRPGGLSYEQYF
-,-,TRBV11-3,TRBJ2-1,TGTGCCAGCAGCTCCAGCTCGACTCACAATGAGCAGTTCTTC,CASSSSSTHNEQFF
-,-,TRBV21-1,TRBJ2-7,TGTGCCAGCAGCAAGGGAGGGGCAGGCATCTCCTACGAGCAGTACTTC,CASSKGGAGISYEQYF
-,-,TRBV24-1,TRBJ2-3,TGTGCCACCAGTGAAACACAGGGAGACACGCAGTATTTT,CATSETQGDTQYF
-,-,TRBV7-2,TRBJ2-7,TGTGCCAGCAGCTACCAAGGGGGGGACTACGAGCAGTACTTC,CASSYQGGDYEQYF
few,-,TRBV5-1,TRBJ2-1,TGCGCCAGCAGCAGTATCAATGAGCAGTTCTTC,CASSSINEQFF
-,-,TRBV5-6,TRBJ1-2,TGTGCCAGCAGCTTGAGCAGGGTGGGCGGCTACACCTTC,CASSLSRVGGYTF
-,TRBD1,TRBV15,TRBJ2-7,TGTGCCACCAGCAGGTCCGGGACAGGGGGCGTCTACGAGCAGTACTTC,CATSRSGTGGVYEQYF
-,TRBD2,TRBV14,TRBJ2-1,TGTGCCAGCAGCGCACTAGCGGGATTTAATGAGCAGTTCTTC,CASSALAGFNEQFF
-,-,TRBV29-1,TRBJ2-3,TGCAGCGTTGATGGGGGGCTCCGAGAGGACACAGATACGCAGTATTTT,CSVDGGLREDTDTQYF
many,-,TRBV3-1,TRBJ1-5,TGTGCCAGCAGCCTATCGGCAGTTAGCAATCAGCCCCAGCATTTT,CASSLSAVSNQPQHF
few,TRBD2,TRBV6-2/TRBV6-3,TRBJ2-6,TGTGCCAGCAGTAGGGGGCTGACTAGCGGGAGACCCGATTCTCCAGGGGCCAACGTCCTGACTTTC,CASSRGLTSGRPDSPGANVLTF
-,TRBD2,TRBV19,TRBJ2-1,TGTGCCAGTAGTAGCCGAGGTAGCGGGAGGCTCTACAATGAGCAGTTCTTC,CASSSRGSGRLYNEQFF
-,-,TRBV6-5,TRBJ1-6,TGTGCCAGCACCGGGGGTTCACCCCTCCACTTT,CASTGGSPLHF
-,TRBD2,TRBV27,TRBJ2-7,TGTGCCAGCAGTTCCCCTCGCGGGAGGGCCTACTACGAGCAGTACTTC,CASSSPRGRAYYEQYF
-,-,TRBV20-1,TRBJ2-2,TGCAGTGCTATAATCTCGAACACCGGGGAGCTGTTTTTT,CSAIISNTGELFF
-,-,TRBV28,TRBJ2-5,TGTGCCAGCAGTCGTACCCCGGACAACCAAGAGACCCAGTACTTC,CASSRTPDNQETQYF
-,TRBD1,TRBV6-1,TRBJ2-5,TGTGCCAGCAGTGAAGTGGACAGGCAAGAGACCCAGTACTTC,CASSEVDRQETQYF
-,-,TRBV20-1,TRBJ1-2,TGCAGTGCCCCCATTGGCTACACCTTC,CSAPIGYTF
few,-,TRBV12-3/TRBV12-4,TRBJ2-1,TGTGCCAGCACCCCCGTTGGGCGGTGGAATGAGCAGTTCTTC,CASTPVGRWNEQFF
few,-,TRBV7-8,TRBJ1-2,TGTGCCAGCAGCTTAGTGGCAGACTATGGCTACACCTTC,CASSLVADYGYTF
-,-,TRBV29-1,TRBJ2-3,TGCAGCGTTGGGGTCGGAAGTGAAACAGATGCGCAGTATTTT,CSVGVGSETDAQYF
-,-,TRBV5-1,TRBJ1-5,TGCGCCAGCAGCTTGGGGGCGCGGGGTAGCAATCAGCCCCAGCATTTT,CASSLGARGSNQPQHF
-,-,TRBV28,TRBJ2-2,TGTGCCAGCAGTTTACGGGGAGGAGTAACCGGGGAGCTGTTTTTT,CASSLRGGVTGELFF
-,-,TRBV5-1,TRBJ2-2,TGCGCCAGCAGCAAGGACTCCACCGGGGAGCTGTTTTTT,CASSKDSTGELFF
few,TRBD1,TRBV28,TRBJ2-7,TGTGCCAGCAGTTTACCCGGGACAGGACTCTACGAGCAGTACTTC,CASSLPGTGLYEQYF